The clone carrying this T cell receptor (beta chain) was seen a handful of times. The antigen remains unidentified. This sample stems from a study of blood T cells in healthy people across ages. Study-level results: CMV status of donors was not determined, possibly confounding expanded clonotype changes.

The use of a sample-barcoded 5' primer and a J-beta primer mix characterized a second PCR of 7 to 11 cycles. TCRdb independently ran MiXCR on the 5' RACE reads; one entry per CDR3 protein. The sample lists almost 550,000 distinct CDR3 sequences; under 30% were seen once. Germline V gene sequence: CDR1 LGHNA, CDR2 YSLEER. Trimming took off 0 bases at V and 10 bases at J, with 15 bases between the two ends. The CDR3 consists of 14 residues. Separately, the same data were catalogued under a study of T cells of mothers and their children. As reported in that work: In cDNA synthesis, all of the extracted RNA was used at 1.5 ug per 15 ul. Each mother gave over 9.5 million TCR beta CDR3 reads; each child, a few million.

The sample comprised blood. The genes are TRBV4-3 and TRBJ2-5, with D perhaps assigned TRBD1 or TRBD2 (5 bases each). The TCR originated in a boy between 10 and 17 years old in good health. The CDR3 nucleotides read TGCGCCAGCAGCCAAGATCCCCTGGGTGGGGGCCAGTACTTC. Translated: CASSQDPLGGGQYF.